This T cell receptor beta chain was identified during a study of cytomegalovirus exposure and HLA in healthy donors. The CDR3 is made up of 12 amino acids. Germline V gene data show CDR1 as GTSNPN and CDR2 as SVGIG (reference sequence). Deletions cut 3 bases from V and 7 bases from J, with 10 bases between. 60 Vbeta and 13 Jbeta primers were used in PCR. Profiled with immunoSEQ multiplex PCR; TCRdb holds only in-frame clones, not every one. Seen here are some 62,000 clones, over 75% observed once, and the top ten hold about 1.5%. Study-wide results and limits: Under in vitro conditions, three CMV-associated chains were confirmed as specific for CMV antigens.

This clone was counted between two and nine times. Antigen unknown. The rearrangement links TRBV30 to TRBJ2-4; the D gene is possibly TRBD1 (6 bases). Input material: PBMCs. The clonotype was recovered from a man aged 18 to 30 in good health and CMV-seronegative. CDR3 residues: CAWSWTENIQYF. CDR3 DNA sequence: TGTGCCTGGAGCTGGACAGAGAACATTCAGTACTTC.